These 24 T cell receptor beta chains came from one sample sequenced in a study of cytomegalovirus exposure and HLA in healthy donors. PCR employed 60 Vbeta and 13 Jbeta primers. TCRdb keeps only in-frame clones here, not all; method: immunoSEQ multiplex PCR. Here the sample spans about 140,000 clones, 73% being singletons. Sequenced sample: PBMCs. The receptors come from a human donor in good health.

The chain uses TRBV29-1 and TRBJ1-2, with unresolved D. There are 11 residues in the CDR3. Germline CDR1 reads SQVTM; CDR2 reads ANQGSEA. The V end was cut by 6 bases, the J end by 10 bases, with 15 bases between. CDR3 protein: CSVDTGSAYTF. The CDR3 region has the DNA TGCAGCGTCGACACCGGGAGTGCCTACACCTTC. The whole variable domain, filled in from reference TRBV29-1 and TRBJ1-2, reads SAVISQKPSRDICQRGTSLTIQCQVDSQVTMMFWYRQQPGQSLTLIATANQGSEATYESGFVIDKFPISRPNLTFSTLTVSNMSPEDSSIYLCSVDTGSAYTFGSGTRLTVV.

The chain uses TRBV10-3 and TRBJ2-3; TRBD2 matches 10 bases. Germline CDR1 ENHRY, CDR2 SYGVKD. J lost 2 bases, V lost 8 bases, and 7 bases had no gene match. The CDR3 contains 15 residues. CDR3 in DNA: TGTGCCATCGGAAGCGGGGGGGCTCCCACAGATACGCAGTATTTT. Protein sequence: CAIGSGGAPTDTQYF.

Only a few counts were recorded for this clone. The CDR3 DNA reads TGTGCCAGCAGCCAGGGGAACACTGAAGCTTTCTTT. Translated: CASSQGNTEAFF. The chain carries TRBV6-5 and TRBJ1-1; tentative D call: TRBD1 (5 bases). Germline values: CDR1 MNHEY, CDR2 SVGAGI. Trimming cost V 6 bases and J 1 base, with 6 bases left between them. This CDR3 comprises 12 residues.

The CDR3 DNA follows: TGTGCCAGCAGTAAAACCGGGACAGCAAACAATGAGCAGTTCTTC. The encoded protein is CASSKTGTANNEQFF. V usage is TRBV27 and J usage is TRBJ2-1; 7 bases align to TRBD1. This CDR3 contains 15 residues. V lost 5 bases and J lost 5; bases outside the gene matches: 9. Looked up from germline, CDR1 is MNHEY and CDR2 is SMNVEV (reference sequence).

This chain's CDR3 is CASSPGQGAMGELFF. The CDR3 DNA is TGTGCCAGCAGTCCGGGACAGGGGGCGATGGGGGAGCTGTTTTTT. The rearrangement joins TRBV2 to TRBJ2-2; 12 nucleotides match TRBD1. Germline V CDR1 and CDR2: SNHLY, FYNNEI. The V and J ends lost 5 bases and 8 bases, in that order; junction bases with no gene match: 6. There are 15 residues in the CDR3.

This clone was recorded once. This sequence joins TRBV6-4 and TRBJ1-2, with D uncertain. The ends were cut back, 2 bases at V and 7 bases at J, with 17 bases in the middle. Germline CDR1 is MRHNA and CDR2 is SNTAGT. There are 15 residues in the CDR3. Here the CDR3 DNA reads TGTGCCAGCAGTGACCCTTTCCGGGGTATGGGTGGCTACACCTTC. Its protein is CASSDPFRGMGGYTF.

This clone was picked up one time. V usage is TRBV7-6 and J usage is TRBJ1-6; D not certain. Per germline, CDR1 SGHVS and CDR2 FNYEAQ. This CDR3 spans 14 amino acids. V was cut by 5 bases and J by 0 bases, with 5 bases left in between. In DNA, the CDR3 is TGTGCCAGCAGCGAGTCCTCCTATAATTCACCCCTCCACTTT. Protein: CASSESSYNSPLHF.

Remarks on this clone: The identical CDR3 is also encoded by other nucleotide sequences in the sample. The rearrangement links TRBV5-4 to TRBJ2-1, with a possible D match to TRBD1 (6 bases). The germline gives CDR1 SGHNT, CDR2 YYREEE (reference sequence). CDR3 length: 13 amino acids. Trimming shortened V by 4 bases and J by 4 bases, and 9 bases separated the two germline ends. CDR3 nucleotides: TGTGCCAGCAGCCTTGGACAGTACAATGAGCAGTTCTTC. This gives the protein CASSLGQYNEQFF.

V and J are TRBV19 and TRBJ1-1, with 7 nucleotides matching TRBD1. The trim removed 5 bases at V and 4 bases at J, leaving 7 bases unmatched. The CDR3 spans 14 residues. The germline CDR1 and CDR2 sequences are LNHDA and SQIVND (reference sequence). In nucleotides, the CDR3 is TGTGCCAGTAGTGTAAGGGGGCGCGGCACTGAAGCTTTCTTT. This sequence encodes CASSVRGRGTEAFF.

This chain connects TRBV11-2 to TRBJ1-2; tentatively, D is TRBD1 (5 bases). This CDR3 spans 16 amino acids. The germline V gene has CDR1 SGHAT and CDR2 FQNNGV. The V gene lost 1 base and the J gene lost 4 bases, with 16 bases spanning the gap. CDR3 sequence: CASSLGTGAPTYGYTF. CDR3 DNA sequence: TGTGCCAGCAGCTTAGGCACAGGAGCACCTACCTATGGCTACACCTTC.

V is TRBV5-1 and J is TRBJ2-7, with TRBD2 matching over 8 bases. V lost 0 bases, J lost 3 bases, and 14 bases stayed unmatched. Germline V gives CDR1 SGHRS, CDR2 YFSETQ. The CDR3 length is 18 residues. CDR3 in amino acids: CASSLEPLTSARHYEQYF. The CDR3 nucleotides read TGCGCCAGCAGCTTGGAGCCCCTGACTAGCGCGCGCCACTACGAGCAGTACTTC.

In its sample, this clone was seen once. J is TRBJ2-1 and V is TRBV2; D unclear. Germline-derived CDR1 and CDR2 are SNHLY and FYNNEI. V was shortened by 3 bases and J by 4 bases, with 10 bases between the two germline ends. This CDR3 contains 14 residues. CDR3 sequence (DNA): TGTGCCAGCAGTGAGATCGGAGAGTACAATGAGCAGTTCTTC. Residues: CASSEIGEYNEQFF.

The rearrangement links TRBV19 to TRBJ2-2; 10 bases map to TRBD1. In germline, CDR1 is LNHDA, CDR2 SQIVND (reference sequence). The CDR3 loop spans 15 amino acids. Trimming took 4 bases from V and 5 from J; bases not matched to a gene: 4. The CDR3 bases are TGTGCCAGTAGTAGACAGGGGGCGCAGACCGGGGAGCTGTTTTTT. Translating gives CASSRQGAQTGELFF.

The rearrangement uses TRBV7-3 and TRBJ2-3, with 14 bases that match TRBD2. Trimming cost V 2 bases and J 5 bases; bases outside gene matches: 3. This CDR3 comprises 16 residues. Germline V lookup: CDR1 SGHTA, CDR2 FQGTGA. The CDR3 region has the DNA TGTGCCAGCAGCTTAGGGACTAGCGGGAGAATAGATACGCAGTATTTT. Amino acid sequence: CASSLGTSGRIDTQYF.

This clone has a handful of counts. The chain combines TRBV7-9 with TRBJ2-3; D perhaps matches TRBD1 (8 bases). This CDR3 is built from 15 residues. Germline assignment: CDR1 SEHNR and CDR2 FQNEAQ (reference sequence). The V end was cut by 7 bases, the J end by 6 bases, with 20 bases between. CDR3 loop: CASTAQGGRGDTQYF. CDR3 coding DNA: TGTGCCAGCACCGCACAGGGGGGGCGCGGGGATACGCAGTATTTT.

This clone was detected only once. The gene calls are TRBV10-3 and TRBJ2-7; 7 bases match TRBD1. The germline CDR1 and CDR2 sequences are ENHRY and SYGVKD. The CDR3 has 13 amino acids. The J segment lost 2 bases and the V segment lost 3 bases, leaving 1 base of the junction unmatched. As DNA, the CDR3 is TGTGCCATCAGTGAACAGGGGACCTACGAGCAGTACTTC. Its protein product is CAISEQGTYEQYF.

This clone was seen only once. The chain is built from TRBV7-2 and TRBJ1-4; D is unresolved. Germline CDR1 SGHTA, CDR2 FQGNSA. The CDR3 has 14 amino acids. The germline V and J ends were trimmed by 6 bases and 7 bases, with 15 bases remaining between them. Here the CDR3 DNA reads TGTGCCAGCAGGCTTCGGGGTCTGGGTGAAAAACTGTTTTTT. Amino acids: CASRLRGLGEKLFF.

V gene TRBV5-4 combines with J gene TRBJ2-1, with a weak D call TRBD2 (7 bases). The ends were cut back, 4 bases at V and 3 bases at J, with 14 bases in the middle. The CDR3 extends over 15 amino acids. Per germline, CDR1 SGHNT and CDR2 YYREEE (reference sequence). The CDR3: CASSQGGTNYNEQFF. CDR3 in DNA: TGTGCCAGCAGCCAGGGAGGGACAAACTACAATGAGCAGTTCTTC.

The chain links TRBV7-8 to TRBJ1-2, with unresolved D. Trimming stripped 1 base from V and 0 bases from J, with 12 bases between. Looked up from germline, CDR1 is SGHVS and CDR2 is FQNEAQ. The CDR3 extends over 16 amino acids. CDR3 nucleotides: TGTGCCAGCAGCTTAGATCTTCCCACAGCTAACTATGGCTACACCTTC. Protein: CASSLDLPTANYGYTF.

The rearrangement uses TRBV6-6 and TRBJ2-3; 8 bases fit TRBD1. The V segment lost 0 bases and the J segment 5 bases; nucleotides outside the gene matches: 4. Germline V gene data show CDR1 as MNHNY and CDR2 as SVGAGI (reference sequence). The CDR3 is 15 residues long. CDR3 in amino acids: CASSYSQGARDTQYF. CDR3 nucleotides: TGTGCCAGCAGTTACTCGCAGGGGGCGAGAGATACGCAGTATTTT.

The V and J genes are TRBV7-6 and TRBJ1-4; no firm D call. Trimming took 4 bases from V and 7 from J, leaving 13 bases between them. Germline values: CDR1 SGHVS, CDR2 FNYEAQ. This CDR3 has 14 residues. This CDR3 is CASSSTPGSEKLFF. CDR3 coding DNA: TGTGCCAGCAGCTCGACACCCGGGAGTGAAAAACTGTTTTTT. Full variable domain (missing parts from reference TRBV7-6 and TRBJ1-4): GAGVSQSPRYKVTKRGQDVALRCDPISGHVSLYWYRQALGQGPEFLTYFNYEAQQDKSGLPNDRFSAERPEGSISTLTIQRTEQRDSAMYRCASSSTPGSEKLFFGSGTQLSVL.

CDR3 residues: CASSELAGNSYEQYF. CDR3 nucleotides: TGTGCCAGCAGTGAATTAGCGGGAAATTCCTACGAGCAGTACTTC. The chain uses TRBV2 and TRBJ2-7; 8 bases match TRBD2. V trimming: 2 bases; J trimming: 1 base; junction bases outside the gene matches: 4. Germline V gives CDR1 SNHLY, CDR2 FYNNEI. CDR3 length: 15 amino acids. The variable domain in full, with the rest retrieved from reference TRBV2 and TRBJ2-7, is EPEVTQTPSHQVTQMGQEVILRCVPISNHLYFYWYRQILGQKVEFLVSFYNNEISEKSEIFDDQFSVERPDGSNFTLKIRSTKLEDSAMYFCASSELAGNSYEQYFGPGTRLTVT.

This sequence joins TRBV7-9 and TRBJ2-1; 16 positions match TRBD2. The CDR3 loop spans 16 amino acids. Trimming at V came to 3 bases and at J to 7 bases, leaving 3 bases not matched to a gene. CDR1 is SEHNR, CDR2 FQNEAQ, per germline (reference sequence). The CDR3 spells CASSLLGLAGGNEQFF. The CDR3, as DNA: TGTGCCAGCAGCTTGCTGGGACTAGCGGGAGGGAATGAGCAGTTCTTC.

The V and J genes are TRBV29-1 and TRBJ1-5; no firm D call. With 7 bases removed from V and 4 bases from J, the gap between germline ends came to 11 bases. Per the germline V gene, CDR1 is SQVTM and CDR2 is ANQGSEA. The CDR3 is made up of 12 amino acids. CDR3: CSAGSWNQPQHF. CDR3 nucleotides: TGCAGCGCCGGGTCTTGGAATCAGCCCCAGCATTTT.